Below, 22 T cell receptor beta chains from the same sample are listed, as sequenced in a study of T cell repertoires in cytomegalovirus infection. These TCRs are of unknown antigen specificity. TCRdb re-derived calls from the reads in MiXCR, one entry per CDR3 protein. The sample has about 900,000 distinct CDR3 sequences; approximately 30% are singletons. The sequencing here drew on cultured CD8+ T cells from PBMCs, taken from culture after CMV antigen stimulation. These receptors were obtained from a human donor in good health (CMV status not recorded). Some clones in this sample may be carry-over from other donors' samples.

This clonotype has at least ten counts. The J gene is TRBJ1-6, the V gene TRBV12-3 or TRBV12-4; D ambiguous. V gave up 6 bases and J gave up 7 bases, with 7 bases separating them. CDR3 length: 12 amino acids. The CDR3 region has the DNA TGTGCCAGCAGCGGACGGAATTCACCCCTCCACTTT. The encoded protein is CASSGRNSPLHF.

The DNA of the CDR3 is TGTGCCAGCAGCCAAGACTCTGGCTACACCTTC. This sequence encodes CASSQDSGYTF. The chain joins TRBV4-2 to TRBJ1-2; D is unresolved. Germline assignment: CDR1 LGHNA and CDR2 YNFKEQ. Trimming shortened V by 0 bases and J by 7 bases, and 3 bases separated the two germline ends. The CDR3 is 11 residues long.

About this clonotype: One end of the junction varies from germline; a read error may be responsible. The chain uses TRBV12-3 or TRBV12-4 and TRBJ2-4, with 12 bases matching TRBD2. The length of the CDR3 is 12 residues. The CDR3 protein is CASSLGLAGELF. For the CDR3, the DNA is TGTGCCAGCAGTTTAGGACTAGCGGGGGAGTTATTC.

For the CDR3, the DNA is TGTGCCAGCAGCTTAAATTCGGGACTAGCGGGGGGTGGGCAGTTCTTC. It is translated as CASSLNSGLAGGGQFF. This chain connects TRBV7-3 to TRBJ2-1; 15 bases match TRBD2. The germline V gene encodes CDR1 SGHTA and CDR2 FQGTGA. The CDR3 runs to 16 residues. The trim removed 1 base at V and 12 bases at J, leaving 7 bases unmatched.

The chain recombines TRBV6-2 or TRBV6-3 with TRBJ1-2; 9 nucleotides match TRBD1. Losses at the gene ends were 8 bases for V and 0 bases for J; bases not matched to a gene: 7. The CDR3 has 15 residues. The germline V gene encodes CDR1 MNHEY and CDR2 SVGEGT. As DNA, the CDR3 is TGTGCCAGCGCCGGGACAGGGCCCACTAACTATGGCTACACCTTC. This codes for CASAGTGPTNYGYTF.

The V gene is TRBV27, the J gene TRBJ1-2; D is perhaps TRBD1 (6 bases). Between the trimmed V and J ends, which lost 6 bases and 6 bases, there was a span of 14 bases. Germline V gene data show CDR1 as MNHEY and CDR2 as SMNVEV (reference sequence). This CDR3 has 13 amino acids. CDR3 DNA: TGTGCCAGCAGCACATGGGGGGCCAATGGCTACACCTTC. Amino acids: CASSTWGANGYTF.

The chain has TRBV28 and TRBJ2-1, with TRBD2 matching over 8 bases. Germline CDR1 MDHEN, CDR2 SYDVKM. J gave up 7 bases and V 7 bases, and 15 bases lay outside the gene matches. This CDR3 is 16 amino acids long. The CDR3 coding sequence is TGTGCCAGCATTCAAAGGAGGCTAGCGGGTTCAAATGAGCAGTTCTTC. Amino acid sequence: CASIQRRLAGSNEQFF.

This clonotype appeared a few times. This chain joins TRBV7-2 and TRBJ2-2; 10 bases are a match to TRBD2. The J segment lost 9 bases and the V segment lost 6 bases, leaving 10 bases of the junction unmatched. The CDR3 contains 15 residues. The germline V gene has CDR1 SGHTA and CDR2 FQGNSA. The CDR3 sequence: CASSYRTSGSRELFF. The CDR3 DNA is TGTGCCAGCAGTTACAGGACTAGCGGCTCTAGGGAGCTGTTTTTT.

V and J are TRBV27 and TRBJ2-3; D remains unclear. Germline CDR1 MNHEY, CDR2 SMNVEV (reference sequence). V dropped 3 bases and J dropped 4 bases, with 8 bases sitting between them. The CDR3 consists of 13 residues. The CDR3 region is CASSFYYSDTQYF. In DNA, the CDR3 is TGTGCCAGCAGTTTTTACTATTCAGATACGCAGTATTTT.

This clonotype has just a few counts. The gene calls are TRBV7-6 and TRBJ2-1, with 10 nucleotides matching TRBD1. The germline V gene has CDR1 SGHVS and CDR2 FNYEAQ. CDR3 length: 14 residues. The J segment lost 9 bases and the V segment lost 5 bases, leaving 7 bases of the junction unmatched. The CDR3 here is CASSPRTGGVEQFF. DNA of the CDR3: TGTGCCAGCAGCCCCAGGACAGGGGGTGTTGAGCAGTTCTTC.

This clonotype was detected only a few times. The chain couples TRBV20-1 to TRBJ1-5; a possible D gene is TRBD1 (5 bases). Trimming took 5 bases from V and 6 from J, leaving 17 bases between them. CDR3 size: 14 residues. Germline V gene data show CDR1 as DFQATT and CDR2 as SNEGSKA (reference sequence). CDR3 residues: CSAQAGRGSQPQHF. CDR3 sequence (DNA): TGCAGTGCTCAAGCAGGGCGGGGAAGTCAGCCCCAGCATTTT.

The chain is built from TRBV12-3 or TRBV12-4 and TRBJ1-5, with no clear D. The ends were cut back, 2 bases at V and 0 bases at J, with 5 bases in the middle. The CDR3 contains 14 residues. CDR3 region: CASSLQFSNQPQHF. CDR3 nucleotides: TGTGCCAGCAGTTTACAATTTAGCAATCAGCCCCAGCATTTT.

About this clonotype: A much larger clone lies a single base off, so this may be a read error. The V gene is TRBV10-3, the J gene TRBJ2-3; D could derive from TRBD1 or TRBD2 (5 bases each). Germline V gene data show CDR1 as ENHRY and CDR2 as SYGVKD. This CDR3 spans 12 amino acids. The germline V and J ends were trimmed by 8 bases and 0 bases, with 6 bases remaining between them. The CDR3 spells CAIGDSTDTQYF. For the CDR3, the DNA is TGTGCCATCGGGGACAGCACAGATACGCAGTATTTT.

To note about this clonotype: Since a much larger clone is just one base distant, this may be a read error. The chain links TRBV14 to TRBJ1-5; D not certain. The germline V gene has CDR1 SGHDN and CDR2 FVKESK. The CDR3 sequence is 13 residues long. V lost 0 bases, J lost 4 bases, and 4 bases lay in between. As DNA, the CDR3 is TGTGCCAGCAGCCAAGAGCGGAATCAGCCCCAGCATTTT. Amino acid sequence: CASSQERNQPQHF. Filled out from reference TRBV14 and TRBJ1-5, the complete variable domain reads EAGVTQFPSHSVIEKGQTVTLRCDPISGHDNLYWYRRVMGKEIKFLLHFVKESKQDESGMPNNRFLAERTGGTYSTLKVQPAELEDSGVYFCASSQERNQPQHFGDGTRLSIL.

This sequence joins TRBV19 and TRBJ1-2, with unresolved D. V lost 3 bases to trimming and J lost 6 bases, with 11 bases between them. Germline CDR1 reads LNHDA; CDR2 reads SQIVND (reference sequence). The CDR3 contains 13 residues. The CDR3 loop reads CASSIEGFNGYTF. Written as DNA, the CDR3 is TGTGCCAGTAGTATTGAGGGTTTCAATGGCTACACCTTC.

The genes are TRBV20-1 and TRBJ2-1, with D unresolved. The CDR3 is 11 amino acids. CDR1 and CDR2 (germline): DFQATT, SNEGSKA (reference sequence). The V and J ends lost 2 bases and 4 bases respectively, with 3 bases between them. Here the CDR3 reads CSARLYNEQFF. CDR3 DNA sequence: TGCAGTGCTAGACTGTACAATGAGCAGTTCTTC.

This clonotype was detected a few times. The J gene is TRBJ2-1, the V gene TRBV2, with a possible D match to TRBD2 (5 bases). This CDR3 contains 14 residues. V lost 3 bases and J 0 bases, leaving 6 bases between the germline ends. Germline loops: CDR1 SNHLY, CDR2 FYNNEI. CDR3 loop: CASSERVSYNEQFF. CDR3 DNA sequence: TGTGCCAGCAGTGAGAGGGTCTCCTACAATGAGCAGTTCTTC.

The sample holds one count of this clonotype. V is TRBV7-9 and J is TRBJ2-7; D is ambiguous. V was pared by 1 base and J by 2 bases, with 9 bases between. The CDR3 runs to 14 residues. The germline CDR1 and CDR2 sequences are SEHNR and FQNEAQ (reference sequence). This chain's CDR3 is CASSLGRLAYEQYF. As DNA, the CDR3 is TGTGCCAGCAGCTTAGGCAGGTTGGCCTACGAGCAGTACTTC.

This clonotype was counted a single time. This may stem from a read error, because a much larger clone lies one nucleotide away. V gene TRBV7-6 combines with J gene TRBJ1-1; 7 nucleotides align to TRBD1. Germline CDR1 SGHVS, CDR2 FNYEAQ. Trimming at V came to 4 bases and at J to 5 bases, leaving 10 bases not matched to a gene. This CDR3 spans 15 amino acids. CDR3: CASSSREGARTEAFF. The CDR3 DNA sequence: TGTGCCAGCAGCTCCCGGGAGGGGGCGCGTACTGAAGCTTTCTTT.

Details on this clonotype: One base away lies a much larger clone, so this may be a sequencing read error. The chain joins TRBV7-2 to TRBJ2-1; the D is unclear. CDR3 length: 12 residues. The germline V gene has CDR1 SGHTA and CDR2 FQGNSA. The CDR3 loop reads CANSFETLSTFF. The CDR3 DNA reads as TGTGCCAACAGCTTTGAGACCCTAAGTACGTTCTTC.

The chain employs TRBV6-2 or TRBV6-3 and TRBJ1-4; D gene unclear. V lost 8 bases to trimming and J lost 10 bases, with 11 bases between them. The V gene's germline CDR1 is MNHEY and CDR2 SVGEGT. The CDR3 contains 11 residues. CDR3 sequence reads: CASLWKGKLFF. The CDR3 coding sequence is TGTGCCAGCCTTTGGAAGGGAAAACTGTTTTTT.

This clonotype was found many times. This rearrangement joins TRBV7-9 to TRBJ1-6; unclear D gene. There are 15 residues in the CDR3. Germline CDR1 and CDR2: SEHNR and FQNEAQ (reference sequence). The V and J ends lost 1 base and 8 bases respectively, with 12 bases between them. Written as DNA, the CDR3 is TGTGCCAGCAGCTTAGTCTCAGGATATGATTCACCCCTCCACTTT. Protein sequence: CASSLVSGYDSPLHF.